A selection of T cell receptor beta chains follows, all from one sample in a study of response to subunit inactivated influenza vaccine. Each CDR3 protein gets one entry after TCRdb re-called the RT-PCR reads with MiXCR. The profile shows about 310,000 distinct CDR3 sequences, roughly 22% of them singletons. This material consisted of PBMCs from blood, taken 21 months after vaccination. All receptors derive from a man aged 50 to 75 who received an inactivated influenza vaccine. Each CDR3 is given with its conserved first and last residue. The D gene is left open where the match is weak. The listing skips clone size in some rows; elsewhere it reads once, few, many or a size class.

.	.	TRBV19	TRBJ1-1	13	TGTGCCAGTAGTATATCCCCGGAAACTGAAGCTTTCTTT	CASSISPETEAFF
TRBD1	.	TRBV27	TRBJ2-1	16	TGTGCCAGCAGTCAACAGGGGATTAGCTCCTACAATGAGCAGTTCTTC	CASSQQGISSYNEQFF
.	few	TRBV6-5	TRBJ2-3	15	TGTGCCAGCAGTACTTCTGTGGGGCGCACAGATACGCAGTATTTT	CASSTSVGRTDTQYF
.	.	TRBV20-1	TRBJ2-4	19	TGCAGTGCTAGAGATATCAAAGTATTGGGGGCTCAGGGCAAAAACATTCAGTACTTC	CSARDIKVLGAQGKNIQYF
.	.	TRBV9	TRBJ1-6	15	TGTGCCAGCAGCGTAGATCCGGTTCTTAATTCACCCCTCCACTTT	CASSVDPVLNSPLHF
.	.	TRBV29-1	TRBJ2-1	13	TGCAGCGTTGAGCTGAGCTCCTACAATGAGCAGTTCTTC	CSVELSSYNEQFF
.	.	TRBV5-1	TRBJ2-3	15	TGCGCCAGCAGCCCGCGTTCCTTGTTAGTCGATACGCAGTATTTT	CASSPRSLLVDTQYF
.	few	TRBV5-1	TRBJ2-2	14	TGCGCCAGCCGGCGGGAAGCGAACACCGGGGAGCTGTTTTTT	CASRREANTGELFF
.	.	TRBV20-1	TRBJ1-1	14	TGCAGTGCTAGAGATGGAGCGGGGGACACTGAAGCTTTCTTT	CSARDGAGDTEAFF
TRBD1	few	TRBV5-1	TRBJ2-5	15	TGCGCCAGCCCAATATCAAGGACAGGGGAAGAGACCCAGTACTTC	CASPISRTGEETQYF
TRBD1	.	TRBV7-2	TRBJ2-5	15	TGTGCCAGCAGCTCGCAGGGGGCAATTCAAGAGACCCAGTACTTC	CASSSQGAIQETQYF
.	.	TRBV30	TRBJ1-3	13	TGTGCCTGGAGAATGGGGGCTGGAAACACCATATATTTT	CAWRMGAGNTIYF
TRBD2	few	TRBV7-6	TRBJ2-1	16	TGTGCCAGCAGTTATAGCGGGAGCGGGTCCTACAATGAGCAGTTCTTC	CASSYSGSGSYNEQFF
.	few	TRBV4-1	TRBJ2-1	16	TGCGCCAGCAGCCAAGATGCGGCTTACCTTACGGGTGAGCAGTTCTTC	CASSQDAAYLTGEQFF
.	.	TRBV5-1	TRBJ2-2	14	TGCGCCAGCAGCTCCGTTACAGGGAGCGGGGAGCTGTTTTTT	CASSSVTGSGELFF
.	.	TRBV15	TRBJ2-3	17	TGTGCCACCAGCAGAGATGACTTGGGGGGGCGTTTAGATACGCAGTATTTT	CATSRDDLGGRLDTQYF
.	many	TRBV12-3/TRBV12-4	TRBJ1-2	15	TGTGCCAGCAGTCCAGCTAGGGGGGGCTACTATGGCTACACCTTC	CASSPARGGYYGYTF
TRBD1	many	TRBV5-1	TRBJ1-6	16	TGCGCCAGCAGCTTGACAGGGGGCCGATATAATTCACCCCTCCACTTT	CASSLTGGRYNSPLHF
.	.	TRBV7-2	TRBJ1-1	11	TGTGCCAGCAGCTTACGCCACCAAGCTTTCTTT	CASSLRHQAFF
TRBD1	.	TRBV11-2	TRBJ1-1	14	TGTGCCAGCAGCTTAGATTGGAGCGACAGGGGGGCTTTCTTT	CASSLDWSDRGAFF
TRBD1	.	TRBV9	TRBJ1-4	15	TGTGCCAGCAGCCCCCGACAGGGAGGGGGTGAAAAACTGTTTTTT	CASSPRQGGGEKLFF
TRBD1	few	TRBV6-6	TRBJ1-1	13	TGTGCCACCTGGACAGGGGCTGGCACTGAAGCTTTCTTT	CATWTGAGTEAFF
.	.	TRBV20-1	TRBJ2-3	13	TGCAGTGCTAGACCGGGGGTGTCAGATACGCAGTATTTT	CSARPGVSDTQYF
.	few	TRBV12-3/TRBV12-4	TRBJ2-7	14	TGTGCCAGCAGTTCTATAACAGGGCCCTACGAGCAGTACTTC	CASSSITGPYEQYF
.	few	TRBV7-2	TRBJ2-1	14	TGTGCCAGCAGCTTAGCGCGCCGGGCCGGTGAGCAGTTCTTC	CASSLARRAGEQFF
TRBD1	few	TRBV18	TRBJ2-3	16	TGTGCCAGCTCACCTCGACAGGGCTCCATCACAGATACGCAGTATTTT	CASSPRQGSITDTQYF
TRBD1	.	TRBV7-2	TRBJ2-1	16	TGTGCCAGCAGCTTAGACGGGACAGGCTCCTACAATGAGCAGTTCTTC	CASSLDGTGSYNEQFF
TRBD2	.	TRBV4-2	TRBJ2-1	15	TGTGCCAGCAGCCACGGGACTAGCGGGGACAATGAGCAGTTCTTC	CASSHGTSGDNEQFF
TRBD1	.	TRBV5-4	TRBJ1-6	16	TGTGCCAGCAGCCTGATAGGGACAGGTCCAAATTCACCCCTCCACTTT	CASSLIGTGPNSPLHF
TRBD2	.	TRBV7-2	TRBJ2-1	15	TGTGCCAGCAGCTTTGCAGCGGGAGTTGACAATGAGCAGTTCTTC	CASSFAAGVDNEQFF
TRBD1	few	TRBV12-3/TRBV12-4	TRBJ1-1	14	TGTGCCAGCAGTGAGACAGGGGGTTGGACTGAAGCTTTCTTT	CASSETGGWTEAFF
.	once	TRBV5-1	TRBJ1-1	13	TGCGCCAGCAGCAACGGACATAACACTGAAGCTTTCTTT	CASSNGHNTEAFF
TRBD2	few	TRBV9	TRBJ2-7	15	TGTGCCAGCAGCGTAGCAGCGGGGGTGGGCTACGAGCAGTACTTC	CASSVAAGVGYEQYF
TRBD1	few	TRBV28	TRBJ2-2	17	TGTGCCAGCAGTCCACTCGGGACAGGGGTGAACACCGGGGAGCTGTTTTTT	CASSPLGTGVNTGELFF
TRBD1	.	TRBV18	TRBJ1-5	17	TGTGCCAGCTCACCGGCTAACCCGGGACAGGGGGATCAGCCCCAGCATTTT	CASSPANPGQGDQPQHF
TRBD1	once	TRBV11-2	TRBJ1-3	15	TGTGCCAGCAGCGCCGACAGGGAAACTGGAAACACCATATATTTT	CASSADRETGNTIYF
.	.	TRBV9	TRBJ2-5	15	TGTGCCAGCAGCGTAGCACCTAGGTCTCAAGAGACCCAGTACTTC	CASSVAPRSQETQYF
.	many	TRBV3-1	TRBJ1-2	15	TGTGCCAGCAGCCAAGGGGCAGGGGATAACTATGGCTACACCTTC	CASSQGAGDNYGYTF
TRBD1	.	TRBV12-3/TRBV12-4	TRBJ1-1	15	TGTGCCAGCAGTGCCGAACAGGGGGTGGGCACTGAAGCTTTCTTT	CASSAEQGVGTEAFF
.	few	TRBV9	TRBJ1-2	15	TGTGCCAGCAGCCGAACACATAAGACTAACTATGGCTACACCTTC	CASSRTHKTNYGYTF
.	.	TRBV28	TRBJ2-1	14	TGTGCCAGCAGTCTGTCCTCGACTAGGCGGGAGCAGTTCTTC	CASSLSSTRREQFF
.	.	TRBV7-2	TRBJ2-1	12	TGTGCCAGCAGCATAAGTACAGGGCGAAGGTTCTTC	CASSISTGRRFF